This T cell receptor (beta chain) was observed in a study of blood T cell repertoires in COVID-19. The repertoire was sequenced with immunoSEQ multiplex PCR; TCRdb's copy has only in-frame clones and lacks some. The table has about 230,000 clones, 70% to 90% seen once; the top ten hold around 12%. The CDR3 loop spans 14 amino acids. The germline V gene has CDR1 SGHDT and CDR2 YYEEEE. Trimming took off 2 bases at V and 4 bases at J, with 11 bases between the two ends. The sequenced sample consisted of peripheral blood. This receptor was identified in a woman aged 18-29 years who had recovered from COVID-19. The genes are TRBV5-6 and TRBJ2-3; a weak D match, TRBD1 (6 bases). The CDR3 loop reads CASSFKGVPDTQYF. In nucleotides, the CDR3 is TGTGCCAGCAGCTTCAAGGGGGTTCCAGATACGCAGTATTTT.